One TCR beta chain is described in this entry. Researchers report immunoSEQ v3.0 was run at survey level. Profiling relied on immunoSEQ multiplex PCR, and the TCRdb table lists in-frame clones only, not all of them. The sample has some 30,000 clones, less than 90% seen once. This CDR3 has 14 residues. CDR1 is KGHSH and CDR2 is LQKENI in the germline V gene. Unmatched junction bases numbered 2, after V lost 6 bases and J lost 1 base. The sample is drawn from a study of long-term antiretroviral therapy in people with HIV. This receptor was identified in a man aged 50 to 60 with HIV. The sequences come from unsorted PBMCs, collected 2 years after starting antiretroviral therapy. The rearrangement joins TRBV18 to TRBJ2-3, with 9 bases aligning to TRBD1. CDR3 sequence: CASSGDRGTDTQYF. In DNA, the CDR3 is TGTGCCAGCTCCGGGGACAGGGGCACAGATACGCAGTATTTT.